A selection of T cell receptor beta chains follows, all from one sample in a study of T cell changes during pregnancy in multiple sclerosis. Produced via immunoSEQ multiplex PCR; TCRdb's table is partial and in-frame only. The table lists about 33,000 clones, roughly 92% of them singletons. Sequencing was performed on PBMCs (not recorded whether the cells were cultured). The source of these receptors is a female donor with multiple sclerosis, enrolled in a pregnancy study. Both conserved end residues are part of each CDR3. The D gene is left open where the match is weak. Rows may omit the clone size; those that give it use once, few, many or a size class.

D gene: TRBD2; clone size: -; V gene: TRBV6-1; J gene: TRBJ2-1; CDR3 DNA: TGTGCCAGCAGCCGGGGGGGCAATGAGCAGTTCTTC; CDR3 protein: CASSRGGNEQFF
D gene: -; clone size: -; V gene: TRBV7-9; J gene: TRBJ2-5; CDR3 DNA: TGTGCCAGCAGCGGGGACTTCTCCAAGTATGAGACCCAGTACTTC; CDR3 protein: CASSGDFSKYETQYF
D gene: -; clone size: -; V gene: TRBV6-5; J gene: TRBJ2-3; CDR3 DNA: TGTGCCAGCAGACGACTACAACTTAGCACAGATACGCAGTATTTT; CDR3 protein: CASRRLQLSTDTQYF
D gene: -; clone size: -; V gene: TRBV25-1; J gene: TRBJ1-4; CDR3 DNA: TGTGCCAGCAGCGTCGGTGGCTGGGAGGCAGGTAATGAAAAACTGTTTTTT; CDR3 protein: CASSVGGWEAGNEKLFF
D gene: TRBD1; clone size: once; V gene: TRBV5-1; J gene: TRBJ2-7; CDR3 DNA: TGCGCCAGCAGCCAAGGGACAGGGGGCGACGAGCAGTACTTC; CDR3 protein: CASSQGTGGDEQYF
D gene: TRBD1; clone size: -; V gene: TRBV30; J gene: TRBJ1-5; CDR3 DNA: TGTGCCTGGAGTAACGGACAGGGGCAACAGCCCCAGCATTTT; CDR3 protein: CAWSNGQGQQPQHF
D gene: -; clone size: -; V gene: TRBV5-1; J gene: TRBJ2-1; CDR3 DNA: TGCGCCAGCAGCACCCGACACACACACAATGAGCAGTTCTTC; CDR3 protein: CASSTRHTHNEQFF
D gene: -; clone size: -; V gene: TRBV4-1; J gene: TRBJ2-5; CDR3 DNA: TGCGCCAGCAGCCAAGAGCGGGAAGAGACCCAGTACTTC; CDR3 protein: CASSQEREETQYF
D gene: -; clone size: -; V gene: TRBV7-2; J gene: TRBJ2-7; CDR3 DNA: TGTGCCAGCAGCCCCTGGACTCCTATTGAGCAGTACTTC; CDR3 protein: CASSPWTPIEQYF
D gene: -; clone size: -; V gene: TRBV5-6; J gene: TRBJ2-7; CDR3 DNA: TGTGCCAGCAGCCGGTCCTACGAGCAGTACTTC; CDR3 protein: CASSRSYEQYF
D gene: TRBD1; clone size: -; V gene: TRBV7-9; J gene: TRBJ1-2; CDR3 DNA: TGTGCCAGCAGCATACAGTGGGACAGGGGGAAAATTGGCTACACCTTC; CDR3 protein: CASSIQWDRGKIGYTF
D gene: TRBD1; clone size: -; V gene: TRBV6-1; J gene: TRBJ2-1; CDR3 DNA: TGTGCCAGCAGCGATGCCGGACAGGGTACCCATGAGCAGTTCTTC; CDR3 protein: CASSDAGQGTHEQFF
D gene: TRBD1; clone size: -; V gene: TRBV5-1; J gene: TRBJ1-5; CDR3 DNA: TGCGCCAGCAGCGTAGCCCAACAGGGGAATCAGCCCCAGCATTTT; CDR3 protein: CASSVAQQGNQPQHF
D gene: TRBD1; clone size: -; V gene: TRBV30; J gene: TRBJ1-1; CDR3 DNA: TGTGCCTGCACCGGGACAGGGGGAATTTGGACTGAAGCTTTCTTT; CDR3 protein: CACTGTGGIWTEAFF
D gene: TRBD1; clone size: few; V gene: TRBV30; J gene: TRBJ2-7; CDR3 DNA: TGTGCCGGGGGACAGGATTACGAGCAGTACTTC; CDR3 protein: CAGGQDYEQYF
D gene: TRBD1; clone size: -; V gene: TRBV7-9; J gene: TRBJ2-7; CDR3 DNA: TGTGCCAGCAGCTTAGACGGGACAGGGAACGAGCAGTACTTC; CDR3 protein: CASSLDGTGNEQYF
D gene: TRBD1; clone size: -; V gene: TRBV7-2; J gene: TRBJ1-1; CDR3 DNA: TGTGCCAGCACCCCCGGACAGGGCGGGACTGAAGCTTTCTTT; CDR3 protein: CASTPGQGGTEAFF
D gene: -; clone size: -; V gene: TRBV10-1; J gene: TRBJ2-7; CDR3 DNA: TGCGCCAGCAGTGCCAGGAGTATGAATCCGGACAGAGACTACGAGCAGTACTTC; CDR3 protein: CASSARSMNPDRDYEQYF
D gene: -; clone size: -; V gene: TRBV6-1; J gene: TRBJ1-1; CDR3 DNA: TGTGCCAGCAGTGCGGAGGTTCTCAGGGGCACTGAAGCTTTCTTT; CDR3 protein: CASSAEVLRGTEAFF
D gene: -; clone size: -; V gene: TRBV19; J gene: TRBJ2-3; CDR3 DNA: TGTGCCAGTAGTATAGACAGGGGTCTGAATACGCAGTATTTT; CDR3 protein: CASSIDRGLNTQYF
D gene: -; clone size: -; V gene: TRBV4-2; J gene: TRBJ1-1; CDR3 DNA: TGTGCCAGCAGCCAAGAAAGGAGGGACACTGAAGCTTTCTTT; CDR3 protein: CASSQERRDTEAFF
D gene: -; clone size: few; V gene: TRBV7-2; J gene: TRBJ1-4; CDR3 DNA: TGTGCCAGCAGCTTATACGGGGGGACTAATGAAAAACTGTTTTTT; CDR3 protein: CASSLYGGTNEKLFF
D gene: TRBD2; clone size: -; V gene: TRBV7-2; J gene: TRBJ2-3; CDR3 DNA: TGTGCCAGCAGCTCAGGACTAGCGGGGTCTTTCACAGATACGCAGTATTTT; CDR3 protein: CASSSGLAGSFTDTQYF
D gene: -; clone size: -; V gene: TRBV27; J gene: TRBJ2-2; CDR3 DNA: TGTGCCAGCAGTTTAACGAACACCGGGGAGCTGTTTTTT; CDR3 protein: CASSLTNTGELFF
D gene: -; clone size: once; V gene: TRBV30; J gene: TRBJ2-7; CDR3 DNA: TGTGCCTGGAGGCCCGGGACATCGGTCCACGAGCAGTACTTC; CDR3 protein: CAWRPGTSVHEQYF
D gene: TRBD2; clone size: -; V gene: TRBV5-1; J gene: TRBJ2-5; CDR3 DNA: TGCGCCAGCAGCTCCTTAGCGGGACAAGAGACCCAGTACTTC; CDR3 protein: CASSSLAGQETQYF
D gene: -; clone size: few; V gene: TRBV27; J gene: TRBJ2-6; CDR3 DNA: TGTGCCAGCAGTCGTAGCTCTGGGGCCAACGTCCTGACTTTC; CDR3 protein: CASSRSSGANVLTF
D gene: TRBD2; clone size: few; V gene: TRBV28; J gene: TRBJ2-7; CDR3 DNA: TGTGCCAGCAGTCCTAGCGGGAGGCTAGACGAGCAGTACTTC; CDR3 protein: CASSPSGRLDEQYF
D gene: -; clone size: once; V gene: TRBV7-3; J gene: TRBJ2-3; CDR3 DNA: TGTGCCAGCAGCAAAGGGTACCTAGCCGAAGATACGCAGTATTTT; CDR3 protein: CASSKGYLAEDTQYF
D gene: -; clone size: -; V gene: TRBV2; J gene: TRBJ2-2; CDR3 DNA: TGTGCCAGCAGTGTAATAGCGACGAACACCGGGGAGCTGTTTTTT; CDR3 protein: CASSVIATNTGELFF
D gene: TRBD1; clone size: once; V gene: TRBV30; J gene: TRBJ1-2; CDR3 DNA: TGTGCCTGCCCCACAGGGGGTAGAGGAGACGGCTACACCTTC; CDR3 protein: CACPTGGRGDGYTF
D gene: TRBD2; clone size: -; V gene: TRBV19; J gene: TRBJ2-3; CDR3 DNA: TGTGCCAGTAGTATAAGGGCGACTAGCGGTCGTGATACGCAGTATTTT; CDR3 protein: CASSIRATSGRDTQYF